This T cell receptor delta chain was recovered during a study of γδ T cells in repeated Plasmodium falciparum infection. This clone appeared a few times. TCRdb pairs this DNA with a much larger clone's protein that differs at residue 4, likely a read error; the protein shown was translated from the DNA. TCRdb re-called the multiplex PCR reads with CATT. Of about 57,000 delta-chain clones listed, around 1.5% are singletons. The TCR was taken from a pool of human donors (malaria-infected and uninfected, not separated). Sequencing was performed on gamma-delta T cells from blood.

DNA for the CDR3: TGTGCTTATCCCGCTTTTCCTACTTGTACTGGGGGGCCTGAGGGTACCGATAAACTCATCTTT. It yields the protein CAYPAFPTCTGGPEGTDKLIF. The chain employs TRAV38-2/DV8 and TRDJ1; a weak D match, TRDD3 (8 bases). Germline V lookup: CDR1 TSESDYY, CDR2 QEAYKQQN. The CDR3 runs 21 residues. V shed 7 bases and J shed 2 bases, with 36 bases lying between them.